This T cell receptor (beta chain) comes out of a study of cytomegalovirus exposure and HLA in healthy donors. V lost 3 bases, J lost 3 bases, and 5 bases stayed unmatched. Looked up from germline, CDR1 is SGDLS and CDR2 is YYNGEE. The CDR3 sequence is 14 residues long. Whole-study findings and limits: Relative to the approximately 670-donor mean, N-insertions were reportedly fewer in an Asian-associated ancestry cluster in a later analysis. Most TCR sequences were uncommon, yet certain public TCRs appeared in many donors. It is likely that the observed cluster of highly shared sequence variants was a sequencing artifact. Using a false discovery rate of 0.05, a later analysis showed that 15,000 to 20,000 TCR beta sequences were associated with HLA alleles.

In its sample, this clone was seen a few times. Its specificity is unknown. Primers: 60 Vbeta forward and 13 Jbeta reverse. The protocol was immunoSEQ multiplex PCR, while the TCRdb copy is restricted to in-frame clones and leaves out a portion. The sample shows under 200,000 clones, about four fifths of them seen only once. The source material was PBMCs. This clonotype was obtained from a woman in her twenties or thirties in good health and CMV-seropositive. The chain is built from TRBV9 and TRBJ2-7; TRBD1 aligns across 8 bases. The CDR3 loop is CASSDRDRYYEQYF. DNA of the CDR3: TGTGCCAGCAGCGACCGGGACAGGTACTACGAGCAGTACTTC.